The source of this T cell receptor beta chain is a study of blood T cells in healthy people across ages. Looking at the study overall: There was about one barcoded beta molecule captured by template switching per two T cells.

The V gene's germline CDR1 is SGHTA and CDR2 FQGTGA. Between the trimmed V and J ends, which lost 6 bases and 4 bases, there was a span of 18 bases. This CDR3 is built from 15 residues. The table lists this clonotype with a few counts. Primers used in a second PCR of about 6 to 11 cycles were a sample-barcoded 5' primer and a J-beta primer mix. TCRdb re-called the 5' RACE reads through MiXCR, storing one row per CDR3 protein. The repertoire holds fewer than 600,000 distinct CDR3 sequences, with about 29% as singletons. The same data also contributed to another study, on T cells of mothers and their children.

The sequence was collected from a boy aged 2 to 10 in good health. The V call is TRBV7-3, the J call TRBJ1-1; D gene unclear. Sequencing was carried out using blood. CDR3 protein: CASSPDSFPATEAFF. CDR3 bases: TGTGCCAGCAGTCCTGACTCCTTCCCGGCCACTGAAGCTTTCTTT.